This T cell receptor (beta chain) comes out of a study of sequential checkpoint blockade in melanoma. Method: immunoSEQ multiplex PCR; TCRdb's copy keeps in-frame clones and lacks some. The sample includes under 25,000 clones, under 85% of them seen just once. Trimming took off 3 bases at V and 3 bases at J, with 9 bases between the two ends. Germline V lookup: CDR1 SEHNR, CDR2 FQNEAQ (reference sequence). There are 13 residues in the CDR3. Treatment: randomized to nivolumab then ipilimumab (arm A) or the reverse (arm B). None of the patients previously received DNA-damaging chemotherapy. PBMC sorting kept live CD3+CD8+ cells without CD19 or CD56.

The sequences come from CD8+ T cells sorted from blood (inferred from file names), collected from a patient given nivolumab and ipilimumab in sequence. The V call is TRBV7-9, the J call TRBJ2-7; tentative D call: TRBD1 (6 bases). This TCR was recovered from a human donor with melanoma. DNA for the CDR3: TGTGCCAGCAGCTTCGGACAGCTCTACGAGCAGTACTTC. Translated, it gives CASSFGQLYEQYF.